This TCR beta chain was recovered during a study of CXCR3-negative and CXCR3-positive naive CD8 T cells. Overall study results and limits: Naive cells positive for CXCR3 carried more hydrophobic TRB CDR3s than CXCR3-negative ones. Diversity was high in both naive subsets and much lower in memory cells.

Germline V CDR1 and CDR2: LGHNA, YSLEER. CDR3 length equals 16 residues. A word on this clonotype: The antigen is undetermined.

Carrying UMI labels, the TRB cDNA libraries were prepared through 5' RACE. For each CDR3 protein, TCRdb gives one entry from its re-call of the 5' RACE reads, without DNA. The sample totals around 60,000 distinct CDR3 sequences. The J gene is TRBJ2-7, the V gene TRBV4-3; TCRdb names TRBD1, which stays unverified in the absence of DNA. Sequencing input: naive CXCR3+ CD8+ T cells from blood. Subset in this sample: CD45RO-CCR7+CD27+CD95- naive CD8+ T cells expressing CXCR3 (TNR3+). This receptor was taken from a human donor in good health. Some clones in this sample may be carry-over from other donors' samples. The CDR3 loop is CASSQDWGAGVYEQYF.